One TCR beta chain is described in this entry. Its antigen is not identified. This sample was taken from a study of cytomegalovirus exposure and HLA in healthy donors. Overall study: Among roughly 180 million T cells, an earlier analysis found around 100 million unique TCR beta sequences.

The PCR ran on 60 Vbeta and 13 Jbeta primers. The method was immunoSEQ multiplex PCR; TCRdb's version includes in-frame clones alone and lacks a portion of them. The sample includes over 85,000 clones, about 80% seen only once; the top ten take 0.5% to 0.65%. Findings of the study overall: A later analysis appeared to link common viral pathogens to several of the most significant clusters.

This receptor was taken from a man aged 25 to 40 in good health and CMV-seronegative. What was sequenced was PBMCs.

The chain's CDR3 is CATKEDMNTGELFF. In DNA, the CDR3 is TGTGCCACCAAAGAGGACATGAACACCGGGGAGCTGTTTTTT. The chain recombines TRBV15 with TRBJ2-2; perhaps TRBD1 as D (5 bases). The germline gives CDR1 LNHNV, CDR2 YYDKDF (reference sequence). Trimming shortened V by 7 bases and J by 1 base, and 10 bases separated the two germline ends. CDR3 length: 14 amino acids.